Presented here are 18 T cell receptor beta chains from one specimen sequenced in a study of CD4 and CD8 cells across lung adenocarcinoma regions. TCRdb itself ran the PCR reads through MiXCR, one entry per CDR3 protein. The repertoire holds under 25,000 distinct CDR3 sequences, with about 51% as singletons. Sequencing input: CD4+ T cells from the center of a lung tumor. The receptors were sampled from a male donor with lung adenocarcinoma. The CD4 and CD8 labels of this study may be unreliable.

The CDR3 nucleotides are TGTGCCAGCAGTTACCAGGGGGATGAGCAGTTCTTC. It yields the protein CASSYQGDEQFF. The genes are TRBV6-5 and TRBJ2-1, with 7 bases identical to TRBD1. The V segment lost 2 bases and the J segment 8 bases; nucleotides outside the gene matches: 0. The length of the CDR3 is 12 residues. Germline V gives CDR1 MNHEY, CDR2 SVGAGI.

The V gene is TRBV10-1, the J gene TRBJ2-4; 8 nucleotides align to TRBD2. The V gene end was trimmed by 4 bases and the J gene end by 4 bases; junction bases not matched to a gene: 12. The CDR3 spans 17 residues. The V gene's germline CDR1 is WNHNN and CDR2 SYGVQD (reference sequence). CDR3 region: CASSGAAGVCAKNIQYF. In DNA form, the CDR3 reads TGCGCCAGCAGTGGGGCAGCGGGAGTGTGTGCGAAAAACATTCAGTACTTC.

This clonotype was seen more than once but under ten times. This chain links TRBV4-1 with TRBJ2-1; 8 bases map to TRBD2. Per the germline V gene, CDR1 is MGHRA and CDR2 is YSYEKL. V lost 3 bases and J lost 5; bases outside the gene matches: 6. This CDR3 has 15 residues. The DNA for the CDR3 is TGCGCCAGCAGCCACCGACTAGCGACCAACAATGAGCAGTTCTTC. Protein sequence: CASSHRLATNNEQFF.

This clonotype was detected ten times or more. A much larger clone is a single base away; this may be a read error. V is TRBV6-1 and J is TRBJ2-1; D is undetermined. The J call may be wrong; the DNA end is better matched by TRBJ2-7. CDR1 and CDR2 (germline): MNHNS, SASEGT. The CDR3 spans 13 residues. The CDR3 region is CASSDPLRNEQYF. The DNA of the CDR3 is TGTGCCAGCAGTGACCCCCTTAGAAATGAGCAGTACTTC.

The table lists this clonotype with many counts. The chain links TRBV6-4 to TRBJ2-2; D call uncertain. The CDR3 has 15 residues. Deletions cut 3 bases from V and 2 bases from J, with 10 bases between. Germline CDR1 reads MRHNA; CDR2 reads SNTAGT. The CDR3 nucleotides are TGTGCCAGCAGTGAAAGTCTTTTCAACACCGGGGAGCTGTTTTTT. As protein: CASSESLFNTGELFF.

In this sample, this clonotype turned up a few times. The genes are TRBV10-3 and TRBJ2-3; 7 bases align to TRBD1. Germline V gene sequence: CDR1 ENHRY, CDR2 SYGVKD. CDR3 length: 14 residues. The DNA of the CDR3 is TGTGCGGGCAAAGGGGGCACAGGCGGAGAGACGCAGTATTTT. Amino acids: CAGKGGTGGETQYF.

About this clonotype itself: A junction end diverges from the germline sequence, so it may reflect a read error. This chain links TRBV25-1 with TRBJ2-3; the D gene is possibly TRBD2 (6 bases). The CDR3 sequence is 17 residues long. Per the germline V gene, CDR1 is MGHDK and CDR2 is SYGVNS. The CDR3: CASSAGLGSRDPDTQYF. CDR3 DNA: TGTGCCAGCTCGGCGGGGCTCGGTAGCCGGGACCCAGATACCCAGTATTTT.

The chain employs TRBV11-1 and TRBJ2-5; 13 bases line up with TRBD2. CDR3 length: 15 amino acids. Germline V gene sequence: CDR1 SGHAT, CDR2 FQDESV (reference sequence). V was clipped by 7 bases and J by 4 bases; unmatched bases: 6. This CDR3 reads CASTLGLAGIETQYF. The CDR3 DNA is TGTGCCAGCACCTTGGGACTAGCGGGAATAGAGACCCAGTACTTC.

The chain has TRBV12-3 or TRBV12-4 and TRBJ1-2; TRBD1 matches 9 bases. Unmatched junction bases numbered 8, after V lost 6 bases and J lost 3 bases. This CDR3 has 15 residues. The CDR3 DNA reads TGTGCCAGCAGAGATCGGGACAGGGAGGACTATGGCTACACCTTC. It codes for CASRDRDREDYGYTF.

The V gene is TRBV10-1, the J gene TRBJ2-4; D is perhaps TRBD2 (6 bases). Per the germline V gene, CDR1 is WNHNN and CDR2 is SYGVQD (reference sequence). Between the trimmed V and J ends, which lost 11 bases and 12 bases, there was a span of 20 bases. This CDR3 is built from 12 residues. The CDR3 DNA sequence: TGCGCCGGGAGGAGTGAACAAAAGACTCAGTACTTC. Translating gives CAGRSEQKTQYF.

A word on this clonotype: One end of the junction varies from germline; a read error may be responsible. The chain carries TRBV12-3 or TRBV12-4 and TRBJ2-3; TRBD2 matches at 9 bases. The CDR3 has 21 amino acids. Written as DNA, the CDR3 is TGTGCCTTACGGGGCTGCGGGAGGGCGGGGACCGGAATGAATGACCCAGAGACGCAGTATTTT. Translating it yields CALRGCGRAGTGMNDPETQYF.

The rearrangement links TRBV28 to TRBJ2-1; 7 bases match TRBD2. The junction had 20 bases not matched to a gene; V was cut back by 5 bases and J by 16 bases. CDR3 length equals 15 residues. The germline gives CDR1 MDHEN, CDR2 SYDVKM. CDR3 sequence: CASSLEGGRKNAQFF. CDR3 DNA sequence: TGTGCCAGCAGTCTCGAGGGAGGGCGCAAAAATGCGCAATTCTTC.

This clonotype was detected only a few times. This chain joins TRBV7-8 and TRBJ2-1; 9 nucleotides match TRBD2. CDR3 length: 16 residues. Unmatched junction bases numbered 5, after V lost 0 bases and J lost 5 bases. Germline values: CDR1 SGHVS, CDR2 FQNEAQ. The CDR3 is CASSLAFAGGDNEQFF. The CDR3 DNA reads as TGTGCCAGCAGCTTAGCGTTTGCGGGAGGGGACAATGAGCAGTTCTTC.

About this clonotype itself: One junction end does not reproduce the germline sequence, and a read error may be involved. The V and J genes are TRBV6-1 and TRBJ2-5, with TRBD2 identical over 7 bases. Germline CDR1 MNHNS, CDR2 SASEGT. This CDR3 region has 19 residues. The CDR3, as DNA: TGTGCCAGCAGTGAATTCGCGGGGCGGGGGAGCTTAGCCAAAGAGATCCAGTACTTC. Its translation: CASSEFAGRGSLAKEIQYF.

This clonotype was observed a handful of times. The chain uses TRBV6-5 and TRBJ2-2, with D maybe TRBD1 (6 bases). The DNA end is a closer match to TRBJ2-3, so the J assignment may be wrong. The CDR3 has 15 residues. Germline V gene data show CDR1 as MNHEY and CDR2 as SVGAGI. CDR3 coding DNA: TGTGCCAGCAGACTCCAGTCTGGGATCACAGGGACGCAGTATTTT. It yields the protein CASRLQSGITGTQYF.

This chain links TRBV27 with TRBJ2-1; tentative D call: TRBD2 (6 bases). The end of the DNA aligns better with TRBJ2-3, so the J call may be wrong. This CDR3 region has 15 residues. CDR1 and CDR2 from the germline V gene are MNHEY and SMNVEV (reference sequence). The CDR3 region is CASSLQAGGKNAQYF. The CDR3 nucleotides are TGTGCCAGCAGTCTCCAGGCTGGAGGGAAAAATGCGCAGTATTTT.

This clonotype has a count of ten or more. The chain links TRBV25-1 to TRBJ2-1, with 11 positions matching TRBD2. This CDR3 has 14 amino acids. Germline V CDR1 and CDR2: MGHDK, SYGVNS. Losses at the gene ends were 7 bases for V and 9 bases for J; bases not matched to a gene: 8. CDR3 region: CASKLAGVGGEQFF. CDR3 nucleotides: TGTGCCAGCAAACTAGCGGGAGTTGGGGGTGAGCAGTTCTTC.

Concerning this clonotype: At one boundary the junction diverges from the germline segment, which might be a read error. The chain couples TRBV10-2 to TRBJ2-3; TRBD2 aligns across 8 bases. The CDR3 loop spans 16 amino acids. Germline assignment: CDR1 WSHSY and CDR2 SAAADI. The CDR3 loop is CACGGSAGRDEDTQYF. The CDR3 DNA is TGCGCCTGCGGGGGGTCCGCGGGGCGTGACGAAGATACCCAGTATTTT.